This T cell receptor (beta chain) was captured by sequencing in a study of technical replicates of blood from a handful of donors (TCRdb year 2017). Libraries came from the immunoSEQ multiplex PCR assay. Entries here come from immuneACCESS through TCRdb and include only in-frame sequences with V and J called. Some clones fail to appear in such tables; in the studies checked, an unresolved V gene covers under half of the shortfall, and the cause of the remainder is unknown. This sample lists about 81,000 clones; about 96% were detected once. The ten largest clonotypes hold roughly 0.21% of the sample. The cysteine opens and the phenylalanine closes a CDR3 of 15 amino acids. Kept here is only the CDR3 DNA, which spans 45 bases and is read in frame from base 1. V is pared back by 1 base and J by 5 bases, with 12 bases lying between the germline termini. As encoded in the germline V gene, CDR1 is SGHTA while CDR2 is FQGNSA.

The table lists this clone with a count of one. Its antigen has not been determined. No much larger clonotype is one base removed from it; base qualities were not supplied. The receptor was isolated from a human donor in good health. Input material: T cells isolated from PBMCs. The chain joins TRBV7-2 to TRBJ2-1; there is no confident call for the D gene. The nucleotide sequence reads TGTGCCAGCAGCTTAGTCAGACTCGATAACAATGAGCAGTTCTTC. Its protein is CASSLVRLDNNEQFF.